These 5 T cell receptor beta chains originate from one sample sequenced in a study of PD-L1 blockade in urothelial cancer (dated by TCRdb to about 2017). Per the publication, the time point label means: pretreatment peripheral blood. The method was the immunoSEQ multiplex PCR assay. This is the immuneACCESS table as TCRdb keeps it, with only in-frame sequences that have V and J called. A part of the clones is gone; compared with another copy, unresolved V genes explain less than half, and the rest is unexplained. The sample yields about 88,000 clones; 80% to 90% were counted once. 0.85% to 1% of the sample belongs to the ten largest clones. The source material was PBMCs, sampled around atezolizumab (anti-PD-L1) treatment. These receptors were collected from a woman aged 80 or older with urothelial cancer.

The V and J genes are TRBV7-2 and TRBJ2-1, with D possibly matching TRBD1 (8 bases). The CDR3 sequence is 17 residues long. The germline CDR1 and CDR2 sequences are SGHTA and FQGNSA. Between the trimmed V and J ends, which lost 3 bases and 1 base, there was a span of 16 bases. CDR3 DNA sequence: TGTGCCAGCAGCTTCGCTGGACAGGGAGGGTCCTACAATGAGCAGTTCTTC. The encoded protein is CASSFAGQGGSYNEQFF.

This clone was seen a handful of times. This chain connects TRBV27 to TRBJ1-5; D is uncertain. Germline values: CDR1 MNHEY, CDR2 SMNVEV (reference sequence). The CDR3 is made up of 13 amino acids. Between the trimmed V and J ends, which lost 3 bases and 0 bases, there was a span of 3 bases. CDR3 region: CASSFHSNQPQHF. In DNA, the CDR3 is TGTGCCAGCAGTTTTCATAGCAATCAGCCCCAGCATTTT.

The chain has TRBV7-8 and TRBJ1-1; tentative D call: TRBD1 (5 bases). There are 14 residues in the CDR3. V dropped 5 bases and J dropped 0 bases, with 10 bases sitting between them. The germline V gene has CDR1 SGHVS and CDR2 FQNEAQ. The CDR3 reads CASSAGLLNTEAFF. CDR3 coding DNA: TGTGCCAGCAGCGCGGGACTTTTGAACACTGAAGCTTTCTTT.

The rearrangement uses TRBV4-1 and TRBJ2-6; D is ambiguous. Germline loops: CDR1 MGHRA, CDR2 YSYEKL. With 0 bases removed from V and 1 base from J, the gap between germline ends came to 7 bases. The CDR3 has 16 residues. The CDR3 is CASSQDPLSGANVLTF. The DNA of the CDR3 is TGCGCCAGCAGCCAAGATCCATTGTCTGGGGCCAACGTCCTGACTTTC.

The chain uses TRBV5-6 and TRBJ2-7; maybe TRBD2 (6 bases). V was clipped by 1 base and J by 0 bases, with 11 bases between them. The germline gives CDR1 SGHDT, CDR2 YYEEEE. There are 15 residues in the CDR3. As DNA, the CDR3 is TGTGCCAGCAGCTTGCCGGGGAGGAGCTCCTACGAGCAGTACTTC. Its translation: CASSLPGRSSYEQYF.